These 28 T cell receptor beta chains share one sample of origin, sequenced in a study of blood T cell repertoires in COVID-19. Only in-frame clones appear in the TCRdb table, and some are missing; sequencing was by immunoSEQ multiplex PCR. This table has 270,000 or so clones, about 85% appearing once. The material sequenced was peripheral blood. The receptors derive from a human donor in a cohort sampled during active COVID-19.

V usage is TRBV6-5 and J usage is TRBJ2-6, with a possible D match to TRBD1 (6 bases). V was cut by 6 bases and J by 10 bases, with 10 bases left in between. CDR1 and CDR2 (germline): MNHEY, SVGAGI. This CDR3 contains 12 residues. CDR3 residues: CASSKTGNVLTF. As DNA, the CDR3 is TGTGCCAGCAGCAAGACAGGAAACGTCCTGACTTTC.

This chain connects TRBV7-2 to TRBJ2-3; D is unresolved. Germline CDR1 is SGHTA and CDR2 is FQGNSA. The CDR3 covers 12 residues. V shed 4 bases and J shed 7 bases, with 9 bases lying between them. As DNA, the CDR3 is TGTGCCAGCAGCTCCGACGGGTATACGCAGTATTTT. Encoded protein: CASSSDGYTQYF.

The chain has TRBV27 and TRBJ2-3; D is unclear. The germline V and J ends were trimmed by 0 bases and 0 bases, with 7 bases remaining between them. The CDR3 is made up of 15 amino acids. Germline loops: CDR1 MNHEY, CDR2 SMNVEV (reference sequence). CDR3 coding DNA: TGTGCCAGCAGTTTATCTTACCGGAGCACAGATACGCAGTATTTT. Protein sequence: CASSLSYRSTDTQYF.

J is TRBJ1-2 and V is TRBV28, with 8 bases identical to TRBD1. V lost 6 bases, J lost 8 bases, and 11 bases stayed unmatched. Germline-derived CDR1 and CDR2 are MDHEN and SYDVKM. This CDR3 has 14 residues. The CDR3 DNA sequence: TGTGCCAGCAGGCCGACAGGGGATCGAAGCGGCTACACCTTC. Its protein product is CASRPTGDRSGYTF.

This clone occurred once. CDR3 nucleotide sequence: TGTGCCAGCAGCAAATGGAGGCGCGACTATGGCTACACCTTC. Translating it yields CASSKWRRDYGYTF. The genes are TRBV21-1 and TRBJ1-2. TRBV21-1 has pseudogene status. The CDR3 is 14 residues long.

The rearrangement links TRBV13 to TRBJ2-5; TRBD1 agrees at 7 bases. This CDR3 contains 16 residues. Germline V gene data show CDR1 as PRHDT and CDR2 as FYEKMQ (reference sequence). After removal of 0 bases from V and 4 bases from J, the junction contained 8 bases not matched to a gene. CDR3 nucleotide sequence: TGTGCCAGCAGCTTAGGGGGGACAGTCACCCGAGAGACCCAGTACTTC. This translates into CASSLGGTVTRETQYF.

The rearrangement joins TRBV5-1 to TRBJ2-7; D might be TRBD1 (5 bases). V gave up 0 bases and J gave up 4 bases, with 14 bases separating them. The length of the CDR3 is 15 residues. In germline, CDR1 is SGHRS, CDR2 YFSETQ. The CDR3 region has the DNA TGCGCCAGCAGCTTGGAACCAGGGAAAGTTTACGAGCAGTACTTC. It translates to CASSLEPGKVYEQYF.

The V call is TRBV19, the J call TRBJ1-1; a possible D gene is TRBD1 (6 bases). The V gene's germline CDR1 is LNHDA and CDR2 SQIVND (reference sequence). V was shortened by 4 bases and J by 6 bases, with 24 bases between the two germline ends. There are 17 residues in the CDR3. In DNA, the CDR3 is TGTGCCAGTAGTAAAGAACAGGGTATTGGTGTTATCTCTGAAGCTTTCTTT. Its protein product is CASSKEQGIGVISEAFF. Looking up the rest from reference TRBV19 and TRBJ1-1 gives the full variable domain: DGGITQSPKYLFRKEGQNVTLSCEQNLNHDAMYWYRQDPGQGLRLIYYSQIVNDFQKGDIAEGYSVSREKKESFPLTVTSAQKNPTAFYLCASSKEQGIGVISEAFFGQGTRLTVV.

This clone was counted only a few times. The rearrangement links TRBV7-9 to TRBJ1-1; TRBD1 might be the D (6 bases). Looked up from germline, CDR1 is SEHNR and CDR2 is FQNEAQ (reference sequence). V was shortened by 5 bases and J by 0 bases, with 25 bases between the two germline ends. This CDR3 region has 19 residues. Here the CDR3 reads CASSLGQLPATRMNTEAFF. The CDR3 coding sequence is TGTGCCAGCAGCCTTGGACAGTTACCCGCTACCAGGATGAACACTGAAGCTTTCTTT.

This chain links TRBV30 with TRBJ1-2, with D possibly TRBD1 on 6 matching bases. The CDR3 is made up of 13 amino acids. Trimming removed 8 bases at V and 8 bases at J, with 21 bases between. Germline V gene data show CDR1 as GTSNPN and CDR2 as SVGIG (reference sequence). CDR3: CAQYPGQGRGYTF. CDR3 nucleotide sequence: TGTGCCCAATACCCGGGACAAGGAAGAGGCTACACCTTC.

The CDR3 loop reads CASSGPRDSNTEAFF. For the CDR3, the DNA is TGTGCCAGCAGCGGCCCCCGGGACAGCAACACTGAAGCTTTCTTT. The chain carries TRBV7-9 and TRBJ1-1; TRBD1 agrees at 7 bases. This CDR3 is built from 15 residues. Per germline, CDR1 SEHNR and CDR2 FQNEAQ (reference sequence). V shed 5 bases and J 2 bases; nucleotides not matched to a gene: 8.

The rearrangement joins TRBV29-1 to TRBJ1-4; 7 bases align to TRBD1. Germline V CDR1 and CDR2: SQVTM, ANQGSEA. The CDR3 length is 15 residues. The J segment lost 8 bases and the V segment lost 4 bases, leaving 13 bases of the junction unmatched. The CDR3 is CSVASSGGPGEKLFF. For the CDR3, the DNA is TGCAGCGTTGCCTCGTCAGGGGGGCCTGGCGAAAAACTGTTTTTT. Complete variable domain (other parts from reference TRBV29-1 and TRBJ1-4): SAVISQKPSRDICQRGTSLTIQCQVDSQVTMMFWYRQQPGQSLTLIATANQGSEATYESGFVIDKFPISRPNLTFSTLTVSNMSPEDSSIYLCSVASSGGPGEKLFFGSGTQLSVL.

On this clone itself: Other DNA sequences in this sample translate to the same CDR3. This chain links TRBV30 with TRBJ1-5; D is possibly TRBD1 (5 bases). Germline V lookup: CDR1 GTSNPN, CDR2 SVGIG (reference sequence). The CDR3 extends over 13 amino acids. V gave up 3 bases and J gave up 1 base, with 7 bases separating them. The CDR3 here is CAWSGGSNQPQHF. CDR3 DNA sequence: TGTGCCTGGAGCGGGGGGAGCAATCAGCCCCAGCATTTT.

This chain links TRBV28 with TRBJ2-1; 10 nucleotides agree with TRBD2. From germline, CDR1 is MDHEN and CDR2 SYDVKM. The V segment lost 5 bases and the J segment 7 bases; nucleotides outside the gene matches: 8. The CDR3 totals 15 residues. CDR3 sequence: CASSQAASGRNEQFF. The CDR3, as DNA: TGTGCCAGCAGTCAAGCGGCTAGCGGGAGAAATGAGCAGTTCTTC.

This chain links TRBV5-4 with TRBJ1-2, with 7 positions matching TRBD1. The V gene's germline CDR1 is SGHNT and CDR2 YYREEE (reference sequence). With V trimmed by 5 bases and J by 2 bases, 9 bases remained unmatched. This CDR3 region has 15 residues. CDR3 sequence reads: CASRSGTEVNYGYTF. CDR3 in DNA: TGTGCCAGCAGATCCGGGACAGAAGTCAACTATGGCTACACCTTC. Using reference TRBV5-4 and TRBJ1-2 for the parts outside the CDR3, the full variable domain is ETGVTQSPTHLIKTRGQQVTLRCSSQSGHNTVSWYQQALGQGPQFIFQYYREEENGRGNFPPRFSGLQFPNYSSELNVNALELDDSALYLCASRSGTEVNYGYTFGSGTRLTVV.

This rearrangement joins TRBV15 to TRBJ1-2; 9 nucleotides match TRBD1. This CDR3 is 19 amino acids long. V shed 0 bases and J 4 bases; nucleotides not matched to a gene: 15. Germline CDR1 is LNHNV and CDR2 is YYDKDF (reference sequence). CDR3 residues: CATSREYQDRGLSSYGYTF. The CDR3 DNA reads TGTGCCACCAGCAGAGAGTACCAGGACAGGGGATTGAGCAGCTATGGCTACACCTTC.

The chain has TRBV5-4 and TRBJ2-7; D perhaps matches TRBD2 (5 bases). The CDR3 spans 13 residues. Germline assignment: CDR1 SGHNT and CDR2 YYREEE (reference sequence). Trimming shortened V by 3 bases and J by 4 bases, and 11 bases separated the two germline ends. This CDR3 is CASSSRGGYEQYF. The CDR3 DNA is TGTGCCAGCAGCTCTAGAGGAGGTTACGAGCAGTACTTC.

The V gene is TRBV4-1, the J gene TRBJ2-3; 10 nucleotides match TRBD2. From germline, CDR1 is MGHRA and CDR2 YSYEKL. The J segment lost 10 bases and the V segment lost 0 bases, leaving 7 bases of the junction unmatched. This CDR3 spans 15 amino acids. CDR3 sequence reads: CASSQEASGSFAQYF. For the CDR3, the DNA is TGCGCCAGCAGCCAAGAGGCTAGCGGGAGCTTTGCGCAGTATTTT.

This chain uses TRBV19 with TRBJ1-1, with D hard to call. V lost 6 bases, J lost 1 base, and 6 bases lay in between. From germline, CDR1 is LNHDA and CDR2 SQIVND (reference sequence). This CDR3 region has 12 residues. This CDR3 is CASRRSNTEAFF. DNA for the CDR3: TGTGCCAGTAGACGGTCGAACACTGAAGCTTTCTTT.

The chain combines TRBV2 with TRBJ2-1; 9 nucleotides match TRBD2. Germline V gene sequence: CDR1 SNHLY, CDR2 FYNNEI. Trimming took 2 bases from V and 7 from J; bases not matched to a gene: 15. This CDR3 region has 18 residues. DNA for the CDR3: TGTGCCAGCAGTGAAACGGGTGGCGCGGGAGGGGGGTGGAATGAGCAGTTCTTC. It codes for CASSETGGAGGGWNEQFF.

This chain connects TRBV18 to TRBJ1-5, with D maybe TRBD1 (5 bases). CDR1 KGHSH and CDR2 LQKENI come from the germline V gene. The CDR3 is 12 residues long. With 1 base removed from V and 11 bases from J, the gap between germline ends came to 9 bases. This chain's CDR3 is CASSPQQGSQHF. DNA for the CDR3: TGTGCCAGCTCACCACAGCAGGGATCCCAGCATTTT.

The sample holds a few counts of this clone. The J gene is TRBJ1-1, the V gene TRBV28; a possible D gene is TRBD1 (5 bases). Per the germline V gene, CDR1 is MDHEN and CDR2 is SYDVKM. V lost 1 base, J lost 7 bases, and 10 bases lay in between. The CDR3 has 13 residues. The CDR3 DNA reads as TGTGCCAGCAGTTTATTTAGGGGCGTTGAAGCTTTCTTT. It specifies CASSLFRGVEAFF.

The chain's CDR3 is CASSPVLAGVINEQFF. The CDR3 coding sequence is TGTGCCAGCAGCCCCGTCCTAGCGGGAGTTATTAATGAGCAGTTCTTC. The V call is TRBV3-1 (or the pseudogene TRBV3-2), the J call TRBJ2-1, with 10 bases matching TRBD2. The germline CDR1 and CDR2 sequences are LGHDT and YNNKEL (reference sequence). The CDR3 spans 16 residues. V shed 4 bases and J 7 bases; nucleotides not matched to a gene: 10.

The count of this clone is one. This chain connects TRBV15 to TRBJ2-1, with D possibly being TRBD1 (5 bases). CDR3 size: 14 residues. Germline-derived CDR1 and CDR2 are LNHNV and YYDKDF (reference sequence). V lost 8 bases, J lost 0 bases, and 11 bases lay in between. The CDR3 protein is CATSKGASYNEQFF. CDR3 sequence (DNA): TGTGCCACCTCGAAAGGGGCCTCCTACAATGAGCAGTTCTTC.

The chain has TRBV7-3 and TRBJ2-7; 10 positions match TRBD1. The length of the CDR3 is 15 residues. J was trimmed by 3 bases and V by 5 bases; bases with no gene match: 7. CDR1 is SGHTA, CDR2 FQGTGA, per germline. The CDR3 DNA reads as TGTGCCAGCAGCCCGACCGGGGACAGGGGCTACGAGCAGTACTTC. Protein: CASSPTGDRGYEQYF.

V usage is TRBV7-3 and J usage is TRBJ2-2; 15 bases fit TRBD2. Germline assignment: CDR1 SGHTA and CDR2 FQGTGA. The ends lost 6 bases at V and 5 bases at J; junction bases unmatched: 7. The CDR3 covers 17 residues. CDR3 sequence reads: CASRSPGLAGGTGELFF. CDR3 in DNA: TGTGCCAGCAGATCTCCGGGACTAGCGGGAGGTACCGGGGAGCTGTTTTTT.

V gene TRBV18 combines with J gene TRBJ2-3; 7 bases agree with TRBD2. J was trimmed by 5 bases and V by 2 bases; bases with no gene match: 7. The CDR3 runs 15 residues. CDR1 is KGHSH, CDR2 LQKENI, per germline. The CDR3 coding sequence is TGTGCCAGCTCACCAAGTGCGGGAGTGGTAGATACGCAGTATTTT. Translation gives CASSPSAGVVDTQYF.

V is TRBV27 and J is TRBJ1-2; D unresolved. Trimming cost V 8 bases and J 1 base, with 26 bases left between them. The V gene's germline CDR1 is MNHEY and CDR2 SMNVEV (reference sequence). CDR3 length equals 18 residues. The CDR3 DNA reads TGTGCCAGCCGCCCTCGTAAGCTGCCAGGCGAACGTAACTATGGCTACACCTTC. This translates into CASRPRKLPGERNYGYTF.